Reported below is one T cell receptor (beta chain). The data belong to a study of blood T cell repertoires in COVID-19. In the study overall: Samples taken during acute and convalescent COVID-19 were collected in the United States, Italy and Spain. The analysed material was cDNA or gDNA that came from T cells, B-cell-depleted T cells, or PBMCs.

The CDR3 has 14 residues. CDR1 is MNHNY, CDR2 SVGAGI, per germline (reference sequence). With V trimmed by 0 bases and J by 7 bases, 3 bases remained unmatched. In the authors' workflow: Amplifying reference gene primers gave estimates of nucleated cell counts. Generated by immunoSEQ multiplex PCR, the TCRdb table keeps only in-frame clones and is missing some. The DNA gave D and trimming, while V, J and clone size come from that table. The data contain 55,000 to 70,000 clones, around 85% of them singletons. V is TRBV6-6 and J is TRBJ2-1; TRBD1 aligns across 7 bases. Material for sequencing was peripheral blood. The sequence was collected from a woman between 70 and 85 years old with active COVID-19. The CDR3: CASSYSTRGNEQFF. CDR3 sequence (DNA): TGTGCCAGCAGTTACTCCACCAGGGGGAATGAGCAGTTCTTC.